The rows below give T cell receptor beta chains drawn from one sample of a study of cytomegalovirus exposure and HLA in healthy donors. Libraries were prepared by immunoSEQ multiplex PCR; TCRdb keeps only in-frame clonotypes and omits some of them. The table has 200,000 or so clones, 75% to 90% seen once. Sequenced material: PBMCs. These receptors all stem from a woman between 50 and 59 years old in good health and CMV-seropositive. Each CDR3 is given with its conserved first and last residue. A D gene is named only where the DNA matches it firmly. Size is stated for part of the rows, as once, few or many counts, or as a class when the clone is expanded.

V gene	clone size	J gene	D gene	CDR3 protein	CDR3 DNA
TRBV5-1	-	TRBJ2-3	TRBD2	CASSLVVLAGATSTDTQYF	TGCGCCAGCAGCTTGGTGGTTCTAGCGGGGGCCACTAGCACAGATACGCAGTATTTT
TRBV18	-	TRBJ2-7	TRBD1	CASSPRGTGAPYEQYF	TGTGCCAGCTCACCTCGGGGGACAGGGGCCCCCTACGAGCAGTACTTC
TRBV12-5	-	TRBJ2-7	-	CASGYSTLTPSLEQYF	TGTGCTAGTGGCTACTCGACACTCACCCCCTCACTCGAGCAGTACTTC
TRBV28	-	TRBJ1-1	-	CASSPLGGTEAFF	TGTGCCAGCAGTCCCCTCGGGGGAACTGAAGCTTTCTTT
TRBV14	-	TRBJ2-1	TRBD1	CASSQVGTGGYNEQFF	TGTGCCAGCAGCCAAGTTGGGACAGGGGGATACAATGAGCAGTTCTTC
TRBV27	-	TRBJ2-3	TRBD1	CASSLWPRTGGTDTQYF	TGTGCCAGCAGTTTATGGCCCCGGACAGGGGGCACAGATACGCAGTATTTT
TRBV6-1	-	TRBJ2-7	-	CASSDSWGREQHEQYF	TGTGCCAGCAGTGACAGTTGGGGGCGGGAGCAACACGAGCAGTACTTC
TRBV19	-	TRBJ2-5	TRBD1	CASSTDREETQYF	TGTGCCAGTAGTACGGACAGGGAAGAGACCCAGTACTTC
TRBV7-9	-	TRBJ1-2	TRBD1	CASSYRQGKGGYTF	TGTGCCAGCAGCTACCGACAGGGGAAAGGGGGCTACACCTTC
TRBV4-1	-	TRBJ1-3	-	CASSQEIRASGNTIYF	TGCGCCAGCAGCCAAGAAATACGAGCCTCTGGAAACACCATATATTTT
TRBV2	-	TRBJ2-1	TRBD1	CASTSAAQGTEQFF	TGTGCCAGCACTTCCGCGGCACAGGGGACTGAGCAGTTCTTC
TRBV29-1	-	TRBJ1-2	-	CSVEALGVNYGYTF	TGCAGCGTTGAAGCTTTAGGGGTTAACTATGGCTACACCTTC
TRBV11-2	-	TRBJ2-1	TRBD2	CASEQSGGYYNEQFF	TGTGCCAGCGAACAAAGCGGGGGCTACTACAATGAGCAGTTCTTC
TRBV7-6	-	TRBJ2-3	-	CASSLNGGDTQYF	TGTGCCAGCAGCTTAAACGGCGGGGATACGCAGTATTTT
TRBV5-8	-	TRBJ2-7	TRBD2	CASSTGLAGLSYEQYF	TGTGCCAGCAGCACGGGACTAGCGGGACTCTCCTACGAGCAGTACTTC
TRBV7-3	-	TRBJ2-7	TRBD2	CASSLRSGSSYEQYF	TGTGCCAGCAGCTTACGTAGCGGGAGCTCCTACGAGCAGTACTTC
TRBV5-4	once	TRBJ1-3	-	CASSSQGSGNTIYF	TGTGCCAGCAGCTCCCAGGGCTCTGGAAACACCATATATTTT
TRBV11-2	few	TRBJ2-1	TRBD2	CASSSETSVIHNEQFF	TGTGCCAGCAGCTCCGAGACTAGCGTAATCCACAATGAGCAGTTCTTC
TRBV5-1	-	TRBJ1-4	-	CASRAGEEKLFF	TGCGCCAGCAGGGCAGGGGAAGAAAAACTGTTTTTT
TRBV10-2	-	TRBJ1-2	TRBD1	CASSESSAETGNYGYTF	TGCGCCAGCAGTGAGTCGAGCGCCGAGACAGGGAACTATGGCTACACCTTC
TRBV6-5	-	TRBJ2-7	TRBD2	CASSPRGESSYEQYF	TGTGCCAGCAGTCCCCGGGGGGAAAGCTCCTACGAGCAGTACTTC
TRBV28	-	TRBJ2-4	TRBD1	CASSSRGQGWHIQYF	TGTGCCAGCAGTTCAAGGGGACAGGGGTGGCACATTCAGTACTTC
TRBV6-6	few	TRBJ2-7	TRBD1	CASSTQGAGWYEQYF	TGTGCCAGCAGTACCCAGGGGGCGGGTTGGTACGAGCAGTACTTC